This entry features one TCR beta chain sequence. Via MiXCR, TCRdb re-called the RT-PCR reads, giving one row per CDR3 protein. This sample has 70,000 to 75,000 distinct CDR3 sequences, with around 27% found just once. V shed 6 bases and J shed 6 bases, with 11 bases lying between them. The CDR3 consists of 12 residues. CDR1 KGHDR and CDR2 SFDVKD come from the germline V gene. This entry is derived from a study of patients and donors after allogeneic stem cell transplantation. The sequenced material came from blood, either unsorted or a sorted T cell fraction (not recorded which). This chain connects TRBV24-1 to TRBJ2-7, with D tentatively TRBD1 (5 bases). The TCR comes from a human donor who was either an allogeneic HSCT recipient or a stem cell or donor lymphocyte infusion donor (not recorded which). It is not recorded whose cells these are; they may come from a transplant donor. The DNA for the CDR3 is TGTGCCACCAGTCCCAGGGTCGGCGAGCAGTACTTC. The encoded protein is CATSPRVGEQYF.